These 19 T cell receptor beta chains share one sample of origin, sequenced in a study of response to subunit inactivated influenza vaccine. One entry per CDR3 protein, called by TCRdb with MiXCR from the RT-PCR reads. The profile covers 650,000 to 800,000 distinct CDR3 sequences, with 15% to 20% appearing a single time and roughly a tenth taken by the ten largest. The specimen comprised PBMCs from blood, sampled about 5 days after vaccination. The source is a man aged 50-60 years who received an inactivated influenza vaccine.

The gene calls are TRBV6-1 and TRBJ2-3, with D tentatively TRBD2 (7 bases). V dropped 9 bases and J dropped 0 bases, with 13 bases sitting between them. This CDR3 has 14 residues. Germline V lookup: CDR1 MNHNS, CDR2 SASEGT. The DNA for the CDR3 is TGTGCCAGTGAGGGGGGGGCTAGCACAGATACGCAGTATTTT. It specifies CASEGGASTDTQYF.

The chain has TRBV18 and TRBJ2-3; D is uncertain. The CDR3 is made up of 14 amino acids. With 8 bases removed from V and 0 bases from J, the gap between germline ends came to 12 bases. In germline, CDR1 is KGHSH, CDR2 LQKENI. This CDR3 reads CASRRASSTDTQYF. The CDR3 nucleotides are TGTGCCAGCAGAAGGGCCTCAAGCACAGATACGCAGTATTTT.

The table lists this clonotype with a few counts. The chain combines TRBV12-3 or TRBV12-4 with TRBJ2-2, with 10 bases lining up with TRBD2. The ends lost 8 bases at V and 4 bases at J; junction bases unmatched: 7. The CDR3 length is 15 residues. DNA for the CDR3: TGTGCCAGCGCAGCGGGGGGGCTGGTCACCGGGGAGCTGTTTTTT. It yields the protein CASAAGGLVTGELFF.

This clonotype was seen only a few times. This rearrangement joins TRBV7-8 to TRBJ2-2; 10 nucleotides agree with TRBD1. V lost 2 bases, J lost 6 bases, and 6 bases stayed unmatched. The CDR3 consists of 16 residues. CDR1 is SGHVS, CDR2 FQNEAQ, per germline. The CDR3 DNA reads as TGTGCCAGCAGCTTATTCGGCGGACAGGGGGCCGGGGAGCTGTTTTTT. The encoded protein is CASSLFGGQGAGELFF.

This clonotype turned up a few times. The CDR3 sequence: CASSSSLPGQGAYEQYF. CDR3 DNA sequence: TGTGCCAGCAGCTCCTCACTCCCAGGACAGGGGGCTTACGAGCAGTACTTC. The chain combines TRBV7-9 with TRBJ2-7, with 11 positions matching TRBD1. CDR3 length: 17 residues. Looked up from germline, CDR1 is SEHNR and CDR2 is FQNEAQ (reference sequence). Trimming took 4 bases from V and 4 from J; bases not matched to a gene: 12.

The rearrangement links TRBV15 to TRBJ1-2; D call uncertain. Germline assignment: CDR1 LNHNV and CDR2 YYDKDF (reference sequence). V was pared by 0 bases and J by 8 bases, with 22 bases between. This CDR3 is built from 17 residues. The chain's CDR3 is CATSRERTVTSGTGYTF. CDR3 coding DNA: TGTGCCACCAGCAGAGAGAGGACTGTCACGAGTGGTACGGGCTACACCTTC.

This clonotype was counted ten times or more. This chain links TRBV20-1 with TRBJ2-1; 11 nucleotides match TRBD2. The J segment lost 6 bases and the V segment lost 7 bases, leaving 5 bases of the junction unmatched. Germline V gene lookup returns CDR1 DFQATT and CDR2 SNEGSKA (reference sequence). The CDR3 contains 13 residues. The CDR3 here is CSGPGLAGNEQFF. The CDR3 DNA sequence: TGCAGTGGGCCAGGACTAGCGGGCAATGAGCAGTTCTTC.

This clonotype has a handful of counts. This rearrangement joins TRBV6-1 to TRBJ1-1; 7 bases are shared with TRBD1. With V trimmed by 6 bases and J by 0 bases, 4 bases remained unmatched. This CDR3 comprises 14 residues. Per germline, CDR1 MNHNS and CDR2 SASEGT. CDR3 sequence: CASRVGTVNTEAFF. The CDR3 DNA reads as TGTGCCAGCAGGGTTGGGACAGTGAACACTGAAGCTTTCTTT.

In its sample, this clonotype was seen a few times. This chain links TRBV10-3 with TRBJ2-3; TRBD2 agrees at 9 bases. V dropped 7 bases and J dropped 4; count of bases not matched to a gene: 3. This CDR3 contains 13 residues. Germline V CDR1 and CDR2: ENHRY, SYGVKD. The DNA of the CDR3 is TGTGCCATCAAGGCGGGAGGGTCAGATACGCAGTATTTT. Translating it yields CAIKAGGSDTQYF.

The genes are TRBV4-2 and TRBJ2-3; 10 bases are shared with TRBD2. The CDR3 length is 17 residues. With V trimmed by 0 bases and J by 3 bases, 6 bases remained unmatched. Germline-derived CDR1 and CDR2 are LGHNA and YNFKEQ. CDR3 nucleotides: TGTGCCAGCAGCCAAGATTTCGGACTAGCGGAGACAGATACGCAGTATTTT. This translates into CASSQDFGLAETDTQYF.

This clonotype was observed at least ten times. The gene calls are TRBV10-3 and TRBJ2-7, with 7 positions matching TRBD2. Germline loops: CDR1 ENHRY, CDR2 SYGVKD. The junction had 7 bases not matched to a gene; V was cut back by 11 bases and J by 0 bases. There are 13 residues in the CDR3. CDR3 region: CAVGRTSSYEQYF. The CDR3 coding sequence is TGTGCCGTGGGCCGGACTAGCTCCTACGAGCAGTACTTC.

The CDR3 region has the DNA TGTGCCACCGGGTTTCGGACAGGGGGCGGGGAAAAACTGTTTTTT. Translation: CATGFRTGGGEKLFF. The chain couples TRBV27 to TRBJ1-4; the match to TRBD1 covers 11 bases. With 10 bases clipped from V and 8 bases from J, the junction kept 12 bases outside the gene matches. The CDR3 spans 15 residues. Germline-derived CDR1 and CDR2 are MNHEY and SMNVEV (reference sequence).

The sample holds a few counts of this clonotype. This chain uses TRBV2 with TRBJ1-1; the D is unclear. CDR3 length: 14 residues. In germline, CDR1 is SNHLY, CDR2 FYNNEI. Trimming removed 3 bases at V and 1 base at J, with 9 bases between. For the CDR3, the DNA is TGTGCCAGCAGTGATTTGGCCAGGAACACTGAAGCTTTCTTT. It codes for CASSDLARNTEAFF.

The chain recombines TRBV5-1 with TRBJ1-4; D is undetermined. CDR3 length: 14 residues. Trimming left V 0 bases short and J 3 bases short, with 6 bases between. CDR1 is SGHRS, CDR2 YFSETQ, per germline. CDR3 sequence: CASSLDPANEKLFF. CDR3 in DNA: TGCGCCAGCAGCTTGGACCCAGCTAATGAAAAACTGTTTTTT. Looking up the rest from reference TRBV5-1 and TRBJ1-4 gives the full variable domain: KAGVTQTPRYLIKTRGQQVTLSCSPISGHRSVSWYQQTPGQGLQFLFEYFSETQRNKGNFPGRFSGRQFSNSRSEMNVSTLELGDSALYLCASSLDPANEKLFFGSGTQLSVL.

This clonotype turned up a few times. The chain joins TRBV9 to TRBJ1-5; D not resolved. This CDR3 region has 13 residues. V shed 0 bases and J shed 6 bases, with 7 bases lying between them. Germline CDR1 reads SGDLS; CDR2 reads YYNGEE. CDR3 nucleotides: TGTGCCAGCAGCGTAGGTCTCAGTCAGCCCCAGCATTTT. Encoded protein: CASSVGLSQPQHF.

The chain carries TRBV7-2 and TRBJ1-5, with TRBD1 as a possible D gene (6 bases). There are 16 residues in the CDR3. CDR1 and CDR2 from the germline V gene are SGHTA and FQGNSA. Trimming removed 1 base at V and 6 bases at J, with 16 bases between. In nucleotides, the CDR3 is TGTGCCAGCAGCTTAGGGGGTGGGGGGCGCTTTCAGCCCCAGCATTTT. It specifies CASSLGGGGRFQPQHF.

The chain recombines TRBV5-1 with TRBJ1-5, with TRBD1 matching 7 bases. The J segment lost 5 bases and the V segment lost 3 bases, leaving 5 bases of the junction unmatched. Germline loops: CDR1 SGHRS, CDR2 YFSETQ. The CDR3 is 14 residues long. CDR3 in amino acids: CASSSGQPDQPQHF. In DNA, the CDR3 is TGCGCCAGCAGCTCGGGACAGCCTGATCAGCCCCAGCATTTT.

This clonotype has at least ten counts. The CDR3 protein is CASTNLGPETQYF. Written as DNA, the CDR3 is TGTGCCAGCACCAATTTGGGACCGGAGACCCAGTACTTC. The V gene is TRBV12-3 or TRBV12-4, the J gene TRBJ2-5; D could derive from TRBD1 or TRBD2 (5 bases each). CDR3 length equals 13 residues. V lost 7 bases to trimming and J lost 5 bases, with 14 bases between them.

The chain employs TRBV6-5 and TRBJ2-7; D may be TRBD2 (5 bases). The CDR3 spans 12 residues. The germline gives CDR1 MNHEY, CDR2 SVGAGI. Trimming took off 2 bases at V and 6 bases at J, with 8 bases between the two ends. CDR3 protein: CASSYEGSEQYF. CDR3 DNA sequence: TGTGCCAGCAGTTACGAGGGATCCGAGCAGTACTTC.